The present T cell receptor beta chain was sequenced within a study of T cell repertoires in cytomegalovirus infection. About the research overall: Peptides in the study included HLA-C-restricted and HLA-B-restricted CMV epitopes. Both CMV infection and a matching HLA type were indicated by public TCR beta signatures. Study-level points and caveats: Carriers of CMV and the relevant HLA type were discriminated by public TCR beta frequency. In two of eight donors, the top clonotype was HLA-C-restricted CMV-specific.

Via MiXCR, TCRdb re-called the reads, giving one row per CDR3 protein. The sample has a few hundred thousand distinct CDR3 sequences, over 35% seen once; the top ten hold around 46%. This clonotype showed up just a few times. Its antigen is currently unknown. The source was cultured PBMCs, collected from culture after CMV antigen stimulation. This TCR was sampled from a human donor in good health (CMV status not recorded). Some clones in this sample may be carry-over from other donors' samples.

CDR3: CASSLPSGRRNEQYF. DNA of the CDR3: TGTGCCAGCAGCTTACCTAGCGGGAGGAGAAACGAGCAGTACTTC. The rearrangement links TRBV7-2 to TRBJ2-7; TRBD2 aligns across 11 bases. Germline V lookup: CDR1 SGHTA, CDR2 FQGNSA. This CDR3 has 15 residues. Trimming took 2 bases from V and 5 from J; bases not matched to a gene: 5.